These 6 T cell receptor beta chains came from one sample sequenced in a study of beta chain features in type 1 diabetes. General study results and limits: Moderately but significantly shorter TCRB CDR3s were found in Type 1 diabetes patients in all four CD4+ subsets.

Sequencing targeted expressed TCRB transcripts, as all isolated RNA had been reverse transcribed. Here immunoSEQ multiplex PCR was the method, and the copy in TCRdb shows in-frame clones only, minus some. This sample has 280,000 or so clones, with over 12% found just once. Their specific antigens are unknown. The sequenced sample was naive CD4+ T cells from blood. All receptors derive from a man younger than 35 with type 1 diabetes.

The chain joins TRBV10-2 to TRBJ2-1; 10 bases align to TRBD2. This CDR3 has 15 amino acids. V lost 6 bases, J lost 4 bases, and 6 bases stayed unmatched. Germline CDR1 reads WSHSY; CDR2 reads SAAADI. DNA of the CDR3: TGCGCCAGCAGCATGACTAGCGGGCCGTACAATGAGCAGTTCTTC. Its translation is CASSMTSGPYNEQFF.

The table lists this clone with a few counts. The CDR3 DNA reads as TGTGCCAGCAGCTCCGGTCGAGGGTCCTACAATGAGCAGTTCTTC. This gives the protein CASSSGRGSYNEQFF. The V gene is TRBV7-6, the J gene TRBJ2-1, with D possibly being TRBD2 (5 bases). Germline V gives CDR1 SGHVS, CDR2 FNYEAQ. V lost 4 bases, J lost 1 base, and 11 bases lay in between. This CDR3 is 15 amino acids long.

The rearrangement uses TRBV2 and TRBJ1-1; 10 positions agree with TRBD1. From germline, CDR1 is SNHLY and CDR2 FYNNEI. This CDR3 region has 13 residues. V lost 6 bases to trimming and J lost 12 bases; unmatched junction nucleotides: 10. In DNA, the CDR3 is TGTGCCAGCAGGAGAGAGGGACAGGGGAAAACTTTCTTT. Translating gives CASRREGQGKTFF.

The V gene is TRBV7-2, the J gene TRBJ1-2; TRBD1 matches at 9 bases. This CDR3 spans 15 amino acids. Trimming at V came to 4 bases and at J to 3 bases, leaving 6 bases not matched to a gene. In germline, CDR1 is SGHTA, CDR2 FQGNSA. The CDR3 DNA follows: TGTGCCAGCAGCTCGCGGACAGGGGCAGACTATGGCTACACCTTC. This encodes CASSSRTGADYGYTF.

Only a few counts were recorded for this clone. The gene calls are TRBV7-2 and TRBJ2-3; 9 nucleotides agree with TRBD2. V trimming: 3 bases; J trimming: 4 bases; junction bases outside the gene matches: 8. The CDR3 consists of 16 residues. Germline-derived CDR1 and CDR2 are SGHTA and FQGNSA. This chain's CDR3 is CASSLRRLAGPDTQYF. Written as DNA, the CDR3 is TGTGCCAGCAGCTTGAGGCGGCTAGCGGGGCCAGATACGCAGTATTTT.

This chain joins TRBV6-5 and TRBJ2-5, with 8 bases matching TRBD1. The J segment lost 4 bases and the V segment lost 2 bases, leaving 3 bases of the junction unmatched. The CDR3 has 14 amino acids. The V gene's germline CDR1 is MNHEY and CDR2 SVGAGI. CDR3 in DNA: TGTGCCAGCAGTTACGCGACAGGGGCAGAGACCCAGTACTTC. Translated: CASSYATGAETQYF.